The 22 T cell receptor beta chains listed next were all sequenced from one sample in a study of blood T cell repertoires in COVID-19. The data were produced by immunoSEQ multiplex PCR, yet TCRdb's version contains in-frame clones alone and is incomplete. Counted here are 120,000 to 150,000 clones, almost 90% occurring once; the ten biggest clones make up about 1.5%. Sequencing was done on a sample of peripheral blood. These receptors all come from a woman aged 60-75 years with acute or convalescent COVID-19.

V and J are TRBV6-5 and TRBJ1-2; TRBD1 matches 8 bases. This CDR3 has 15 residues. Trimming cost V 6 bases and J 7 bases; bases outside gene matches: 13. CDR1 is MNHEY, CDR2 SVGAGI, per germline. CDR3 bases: TGTGCCAGCAGCCCCTCCCTCCAGGGGGCCCCTGGCTACACCTTC. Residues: CASSPSLQGAPGYTF.

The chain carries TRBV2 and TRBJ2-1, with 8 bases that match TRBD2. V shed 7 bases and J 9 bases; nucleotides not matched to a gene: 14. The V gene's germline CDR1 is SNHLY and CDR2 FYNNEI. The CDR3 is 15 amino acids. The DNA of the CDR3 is TGTGCCAGCACGGCCGACGGGGGGGCTCAGAGTGAGCAGTTCTTC. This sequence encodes CASTADGGAQSEQFF.

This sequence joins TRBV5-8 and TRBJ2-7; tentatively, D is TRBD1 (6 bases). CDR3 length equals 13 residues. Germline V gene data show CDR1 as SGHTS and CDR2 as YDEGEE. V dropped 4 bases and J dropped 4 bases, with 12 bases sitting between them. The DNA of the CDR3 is TGTGCCAGCAGCGTGAACAGGGTATACGAGCAGTACTTC. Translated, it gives CASSVNRVYEQYF.

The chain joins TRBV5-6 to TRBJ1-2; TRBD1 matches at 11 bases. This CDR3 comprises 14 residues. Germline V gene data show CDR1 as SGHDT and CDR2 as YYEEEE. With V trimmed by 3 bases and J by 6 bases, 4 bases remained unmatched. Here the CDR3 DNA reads TGTGCCAGCAGCTGGGGGACAGGGGGTAATGGCTACACCTTC. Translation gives CASSWGTGGNGYTF.

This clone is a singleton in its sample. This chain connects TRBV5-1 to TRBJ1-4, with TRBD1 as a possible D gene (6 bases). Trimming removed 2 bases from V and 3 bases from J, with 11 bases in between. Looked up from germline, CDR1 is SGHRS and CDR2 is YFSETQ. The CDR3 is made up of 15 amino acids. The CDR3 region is CASSLSGGSNEKLFF. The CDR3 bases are TGCGCCAGCAGCTTATCGGGGGGCTCTAATGAAAAACTGTTTTTT.

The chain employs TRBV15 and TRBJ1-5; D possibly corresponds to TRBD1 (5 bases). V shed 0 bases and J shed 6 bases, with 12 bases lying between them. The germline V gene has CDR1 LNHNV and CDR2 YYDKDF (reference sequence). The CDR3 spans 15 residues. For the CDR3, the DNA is TGTGCCACCAGCAGAGAGGTGGGGGGGAGTCAGCCCCAGCATTTT. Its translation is CATSREVGGSQPQHF.

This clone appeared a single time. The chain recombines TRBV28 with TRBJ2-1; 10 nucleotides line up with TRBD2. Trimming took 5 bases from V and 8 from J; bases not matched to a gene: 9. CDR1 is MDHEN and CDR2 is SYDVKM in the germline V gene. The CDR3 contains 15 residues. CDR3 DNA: TGTGCCAGCAGTCAGGGTACAGCGGGGGGGCATGAGCAGTTCTTC. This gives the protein CASSQGTAGGHEQFF.

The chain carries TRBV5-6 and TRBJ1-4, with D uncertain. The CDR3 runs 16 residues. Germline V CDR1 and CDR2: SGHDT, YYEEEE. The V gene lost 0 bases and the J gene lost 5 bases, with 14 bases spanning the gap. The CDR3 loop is CASSLGSGSINEKLFF. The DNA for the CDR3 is TGTGCCAGCAGCTTGGGATCTGGCAGTATCAATGAAAAACTGTTTTTT.

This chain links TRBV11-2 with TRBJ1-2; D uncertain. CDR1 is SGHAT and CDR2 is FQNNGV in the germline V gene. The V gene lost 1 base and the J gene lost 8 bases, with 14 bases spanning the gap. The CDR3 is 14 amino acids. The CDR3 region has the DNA TGTGCCAGCAGCTTAGCGCTGGAGTCGGGAGGCTACACCTTC. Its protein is CASSLALESGGYTF.

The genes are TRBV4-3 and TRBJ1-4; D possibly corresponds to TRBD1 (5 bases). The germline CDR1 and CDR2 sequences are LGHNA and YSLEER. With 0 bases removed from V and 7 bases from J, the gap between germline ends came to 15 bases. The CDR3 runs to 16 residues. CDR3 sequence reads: CASSQEAAGVGEKLFF. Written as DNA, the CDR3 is TGCGCCAGCAGCCAAGAGGCGGCGGGGGTGGGTGAAAAACTGTTTTTT.

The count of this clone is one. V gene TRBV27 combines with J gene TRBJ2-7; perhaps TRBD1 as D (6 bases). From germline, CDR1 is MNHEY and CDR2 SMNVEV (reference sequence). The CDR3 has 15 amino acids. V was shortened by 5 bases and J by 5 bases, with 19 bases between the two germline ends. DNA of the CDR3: TGTGCCAGCAGTCCTCTCAGACAGGTTCAGGACGAGCAGTACTTC. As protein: CASSPLRQVQDEQYF.

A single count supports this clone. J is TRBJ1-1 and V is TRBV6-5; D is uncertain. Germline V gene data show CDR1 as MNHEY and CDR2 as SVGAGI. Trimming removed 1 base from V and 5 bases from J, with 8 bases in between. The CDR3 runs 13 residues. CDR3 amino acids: CASSYYEETEAFF. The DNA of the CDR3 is TGTGCCAGCAGTTACTATGAGGAGACTGAAGCTTTCTTT.

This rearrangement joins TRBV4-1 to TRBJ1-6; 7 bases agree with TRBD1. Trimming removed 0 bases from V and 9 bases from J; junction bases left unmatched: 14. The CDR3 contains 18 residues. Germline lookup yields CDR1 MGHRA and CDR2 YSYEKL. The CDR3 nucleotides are TGCGCCAGCAGCCAAGACCGCCGACAGGGTGGGGGGAGTTCACCCCTCCACTTT. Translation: CASSQDRRQGGGSSPLHF.

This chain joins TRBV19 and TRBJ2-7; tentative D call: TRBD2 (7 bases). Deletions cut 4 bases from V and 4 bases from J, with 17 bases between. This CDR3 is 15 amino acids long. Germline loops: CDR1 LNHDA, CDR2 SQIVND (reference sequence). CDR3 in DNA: TGTGCCAGTAGTAGCGGAGCTGGGGGGGCGTACGAGCAGTACTTC. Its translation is CASSSGAGGAYEQYF.

CDR3: CASSLSLGQGRGYTF. The CDR3 DNA reads TGTGCCAGCAGTTTATCCCTCGGGCAGGGCAGGGGCTACACCTTC. The chain links TRBV28 to TRBJ1-2, with D possibly being TRBD1 (5 bases). Between the trimmed V and J ends, which lost 1 base and 8 bases, there was a span of 17 bases. Germline-derived CDR1 and CDR2 are MDHEN and SYDVKM. The length of the CDR3 is 15 residues.

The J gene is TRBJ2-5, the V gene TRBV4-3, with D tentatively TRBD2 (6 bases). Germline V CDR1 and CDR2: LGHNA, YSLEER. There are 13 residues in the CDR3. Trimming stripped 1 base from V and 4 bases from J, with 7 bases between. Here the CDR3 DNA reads TGCGCCAGCAGCCAAGGGGGAGGAGAGACCCAGTACTTC. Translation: CASSQGGGETQYF.

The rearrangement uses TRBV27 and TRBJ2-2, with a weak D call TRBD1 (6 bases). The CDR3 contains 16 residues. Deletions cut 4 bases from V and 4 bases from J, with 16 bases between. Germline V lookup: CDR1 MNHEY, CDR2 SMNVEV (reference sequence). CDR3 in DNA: TGTGCCAGCAGTTCCCTAGGGGGACGAAGCACCGGGGAGCTGTTTTTT. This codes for CASSSLGGRSTGELFF.

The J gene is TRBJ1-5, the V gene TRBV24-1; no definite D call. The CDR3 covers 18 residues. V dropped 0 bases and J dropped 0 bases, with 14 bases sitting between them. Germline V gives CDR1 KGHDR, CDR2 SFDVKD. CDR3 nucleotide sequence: TGTGCCACCAGTGATTTGGAATTACCCCACTATAGCAATCAGCCCCAGCATTTT. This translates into CATSDLELPHYSNQPQHF.

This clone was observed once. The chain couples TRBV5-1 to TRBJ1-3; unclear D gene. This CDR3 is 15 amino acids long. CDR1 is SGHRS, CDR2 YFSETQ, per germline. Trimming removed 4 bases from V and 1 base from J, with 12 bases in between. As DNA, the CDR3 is TGCGCCAGCAGCGGGCAGGCCCAATCTGGAAACACCATATATTTT. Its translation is CASSGQAQSGNTIYF. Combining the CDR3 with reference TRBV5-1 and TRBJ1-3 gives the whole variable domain KAGVTQTPRYLIKTRGQQVTLSCSPISGHRSVSWYQQTPGQGLQFLFEYFSETQRNKGNFPGRFSGRQFSNSRSEMNVSTLELGDSALYLCASSGQAQSGNTIYFGEGSWLTVV.

The CDR3: CASSFSGTGEAEAFF. In DNA, the CDR3 is TGCGCCAGCAGCTTCTCCGGGACAGGGGAGGCTGAAGCTTTCTTT. The chain employs TRBV5-1 and TRBJ1-1, with TRBD1 matching over 10 bases. Losses at the gene ends were 2 bases for V and 6 bases for J; bases not matched to a gene: 7. Germline V gene data show CDR1 as SGHRS and CDR2 as YFSETQ. The CDR3 length is 15 residues.

CDR3 bases: TGTGCCAGCAGCCAATATCCGGGACCTGGGGGGACTGAAGCTTTCTTT. Its translation: CASSQYPGPGGTEAFF. This chain joins TRBV4-2 and TRBJ1-1; tentative D call: TRBD1 (5 bases). Germline V lookup: CDR1 LGHNA, CDR2 YNFKEQ. The V and J ends lost 2 bases and 5 bases respectively, with 18 bases between them. The CDR3 spans 16 residues.

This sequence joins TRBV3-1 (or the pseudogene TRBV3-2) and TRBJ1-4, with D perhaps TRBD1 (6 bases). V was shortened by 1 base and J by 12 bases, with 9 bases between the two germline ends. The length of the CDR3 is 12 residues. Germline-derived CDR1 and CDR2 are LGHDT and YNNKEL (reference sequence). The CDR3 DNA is TGTGCCAGCAGCCAAGGGGGGGGGCAACTGTTTTTT. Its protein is CASSQGGGQLFF.